This T cell receptor (beta chain) was sequenced in a study of identical twins. General study points: Conclusions came from cross-sectional statistical analysis, not from following the same donors.

MiXCR was run by TCRdb on the 5' RACE reads, yielding one entry per CDR3 protein. This sample yields about 690,000 distinct CDR3 sequences, of which around 20% are seen a single time; 4% to 5.5% belongs to the top ten. The germline gives CDR1 MNHEY, CDR2 SVGAGI. The V end lost 2 bases, the J end lost 5 bases, and 16 bases lay between the germline ends. This CDR3 comprises 15 residues. This clonotype was seen more than once but under ten times. Its specificity is unknown. These same records also appear under a second study, on T cells expressing NK-cell markers.

Sequencing was performed on PBMCs. The receptor comes from a woman aged 18-35 years in good health. The chain combines TRBV6-5 with TRBJ2-7; maybe TRBD1 (5 bases). This CDR3 is CASSYRQGSNDEQYF. The CDR3 DNA reads TGTGCCAGCAGTTACAGGCAGGGTTCGAACGACGAGCAGTACTTC.